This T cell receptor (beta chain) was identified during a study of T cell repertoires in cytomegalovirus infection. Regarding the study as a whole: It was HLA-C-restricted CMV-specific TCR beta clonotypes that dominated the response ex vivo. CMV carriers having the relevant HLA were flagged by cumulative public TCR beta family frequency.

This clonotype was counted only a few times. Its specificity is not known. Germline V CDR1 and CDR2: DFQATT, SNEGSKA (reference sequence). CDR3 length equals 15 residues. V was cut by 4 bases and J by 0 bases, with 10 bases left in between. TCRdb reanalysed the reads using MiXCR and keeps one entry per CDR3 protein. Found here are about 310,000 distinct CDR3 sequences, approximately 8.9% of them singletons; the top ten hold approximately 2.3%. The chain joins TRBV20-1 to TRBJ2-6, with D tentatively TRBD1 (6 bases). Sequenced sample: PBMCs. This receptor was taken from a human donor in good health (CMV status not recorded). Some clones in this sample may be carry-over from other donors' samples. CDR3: CSATTGHSGANVLTF. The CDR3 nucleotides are TGCAGTGCTACCACAGGGCACTCTGGGGCCAACGTCCTGACTTTC.